This record concerns one TCR beta chain sequence. This clone was counted once. There is no known antigen for this receptor. No much larger clone exists at a distance of one base, and base qualities are not known. This sample was taken from a study of identifying expanded T cells in peripheral blood (dated by TCRdb to about 2019). At the level of the whole study: Technical replicates were generated by sequencing separate aliquots of the same genomic DNA pool, with four replicates compared pairwise. Results and caveats for the whole study, not just this receptor: It was expected by the authors that biological variance in healthy repertoires might increase further over much longer intervals, such as months to years. About 1.2 differentially abundant clones were flagged by the binomial model between technical replicates, whereas about 16 and 20 were flagged over approximately two weeks and four weeks, respectively. Across all healthy-donor time intervals, the beta-binomial model significantly lowered both the number of clones called differentially abundant and the false-positive rate. Variance in clone template counts between roughly 2-week samples significantly increased with total template count across all healthy donors.

The immunoSEQ Assay, which uses bias-controlled multiplex PCR amplification of genomic DNA, was used to profile TCRbeta CDR3 regions. The study's own analysis went as follows. To quantify the absolute abundance of each unique TCRbeta CDR3 region, the sequences were collapsed and filtered. Differential abundance was tested with two models: a binomial (Fisher-equivalent) model and a beta-binomial model that adds time-dependent variance fitted from healthy donors. Clones with fewer than 5 combined templates were removed, and a clone was called differentially abundant if the clone's Benjamini-Hochberg FDR was below 0.01. Beta-binomial variance was modeled as a function of total template count across the two samples using the form v = (b*log(k)+a)^2. TCRdb carries this immuneACCESS record with in-frame sequences only. Its versions omit some clonotypes, under half of them owing to an unresolved V gene in the studies checked, with the rest unexplained. For V, J and clone size, that table is used; D and trimming come from the DNA. Within this sample are about 47,000 clones, with roughly 82% of them counted one time only. Together, the top ten hold about 14% of the sample.

During the collection period, no immune events, such as infections, were documented for the healthy donors. To calibrate time-dependent variance in a beta-binomial model of T-cell clone differential abundance, blood repertoires from healthy donors were used as a training cohort. The training cohort comprised roughly ten healthy donors, 3 female and 7 male. On average the donors were around 45 years old, and their ages spanned 29 to 64 years. Whole blood, obtained from a commercial supplier, was collected from each healthy donor at three time points spaced roughly 2 weeks apart. For immunosequencing, genomic DNA was extracted from unsorted whole blood. Its CDR3 holds 16 amino acids, cysteine through phenylalanine. The DNA shown is the 48-base CDR3, in frame from base 1. V loses 4 bases of germline sequence and J loses 4 bases, and the interval between the two ends is 19 bases. CDR1 and CDR2, looked up from the germline V gene (reference sequence), are MNHNY and SVGAGI.

Sequencing used blood. The clonotype originates from a person aged 18 to 75 in good health. Recombination joined TRBV6-6 with TRBJ1-1; D gene: possibly TRBD1, on 5 matching bases. The nucleotide sequence is given as TGTGCCAGCAGTTTTCTAGAAGACAGTTCGGGCACTGAAGCTTTCTTT. It encodes CASSFLEDSSGTEAFF.